Below, 30 T cell receptor beta chains from the same sample are listed, as sequenced in a study of shared clonotypes between healthy human individuals. Assay used: immunoSEQ multiplex PCR; TCRdb lists only in-frame clones, some missing. The table has around 1.9 million clones, 85% to 95% seen once; the top ten hold around 1.7%. Naive-designated CD8 cells lacked CD45RO, were positively enriched for CCR7, and omitted terminally differentiated effector memory CD45RA+ cells. Sequenced input: naive CD8+ T cells from PBMCs. These receptor sequences come from a man aged 18 to 30 in good health. Some clones in this sample may be carry-over from other donors' samples.

Of note for this clone: Other DNA sequences of this sample code for an identical CDR3. The chain uses TRBV19 and TRBJ2-7; 11 nucleotides agree with TRBD2. The V and J ends lost 3 bases and 2 bases, in that order; junction bases with no gene match: 0. The CDR3 spans 14 residues. CDR1 and CDR2 from the germline V gene are LNHDA and SQIVND (reference sequence). The DNA for the CDR3 is TGTGCCAGTAGTATTAGCGGGAGGGCCTACGAGCAGTACTTC. Residues: CASSISGRAYEQYF.

About this clone: Within the sample, other DNA sequences also encode this same CDR3. Written as DNA, the CDR3 is TGTGCCAGCAGTTTAGGCAGGGGGAATCAGCCCCAGCATTTT. Its translation is CASSLGRGNQPQHF. This chain links TRBV27 with TRBJ1-5, with 7 positions matching TRBD1. J gave up 4 bases and V 2 bases, and 2 bases lay outside the gene matches. Per the germline V gene, CDR1 is MNHEY and CDR2 is SMNVEV (reference sequence). This CDR3 has 14 residues.

This clone occurred once. This chain joins TRBV9 and TRBJ1-2; the match to TRBD1 covers 10 bases. The CDR3 spans 13 residues. Germline lookup yields CDR1 SGDLS and CDR2 YYNGEE. V lost 5 bases and J lost 8; bases outside the gene matches: 6. Here the CDR3 DNA reads TGTGCCAGCAGTGTCGACAGGGGGCGAGGCTACACCTTC. Translation gives CASSVDRGRGYTF.

The rearrangement links TRBV7-2 to TRBJ2-3, with 7 bases that match TRBD2. In germline, CDR1 is SGHTA, CDR2 FQGNSA. Trimming removed 5 bases from V and 5 bases from J; junction bases left unmatched: 13. The CDR3 extends over 16 amino acids. The CDR3 reads CASSIGPTSEGDTQYF. CDR3 in DNA: TGTGCCAGCAGCATAGGGCCCACTAGCGAGGGAGATACGCAGTATTTT.

This rearrangement joins TRBV15 to TRBJ1-4; TRBD1 might be the D (5 bases). Germline V gene sequence: CDR1 LNHNV, CDR2 YYDKDF (reference sequence). Trimming took 3 bases from V and 4 from J, leaving 9 bases between them. The CDR3 runs to 14 residues. In DNA, the CDR3 is TGTGCCACCAGCAGCCGACAGTATAATGAAAAACTGTTTTTT. Amino acids: CATSSRQYNEKLFF. Looking up the rest from reference TRBV15 and TRBJ1-4 gives the full variable domain: DAMVIQNPRYQVTQFGKPVTLSCSQTLNHNVMYWYQQKSSQAPKLLFHYYDKDFNNEADTPDNFQSRRPNTSFCFLDIRSPGLGDTAMYLCATSSRQYNEKLFFGSGTQLSVL.

The chain links TRBV6-5 to TRBJ1-1, with no clear D. Germline assignment: CDR1 MNHEY and CDR2 SVGAGI. This CDR3 has 15 amino acids. V lost 0 bases and J lost 1, with 9 bases in between. The CDR3 DNA follows: TGTGCCAGCAGTTACTCGATCGCTACGAACACTGAAGCTTTCTTT. Its translation is CASSYSIATNTEAFF.

This sequence joins TRBV15 and TRBJ2-1; D unclear. The germline gives CDR1 LNHNV, CDR2 YYDKDF (reference sequence). V was shortened by 6 bases and J by 0 bases, with 9 bases between the two germline ends. The CDR3 has 14 amino acids. CDR3 residues: CATSLQGSYNEQFF. The CDR3 nucleotides read TGTGCCACCAGTCTACAAGGCTCCTACAATGAGCAGTTCTTC.

The chain couples TRBV5-1 to TRBJ1-1; the D gene is possibly TRBD1 (5 bases). The CDR3 covers 19 residues. Per the germline V gene, CDR1 is SGHRS and CDR2 is YFSETQ. Trimming took off 2 bases at V and 1 base at J, with 24 bases between the two ends. CDR3 in DNA: TGCGCCAGCAGCTTAGGGCGGGCCGACCCCGGGGGAGGGAACACTGAAGCTTTCTTT. This encodes CASSLGRADPGGGNTEAFF.

In nucleotides, the CDR3 is TGTGCCAGCAGTGACCGGGACAGCGACGGGGGAGTGCGGTACGAGCAGTACTTC. Protein sequence: CASSDRDSDGGVRYEQYF. The chain combines TRBV6-1 with TRBJ2-7, with D perhaps matching TRBD1 (7 bases). From germline, CDR1 is MNHNS and CDR2 SASEGT. The CDR3 consists of 18 residues. Between the trimmed V and J ends, which lost 3 bases and 4 bases, there was a span of 25 bases.

The chain employs TRBV4-3 and TRBJ1-2; D perhaps matches TRBD1 (6 bases). The germline V gene encodes CDR1 LGHNA and CDR2 YSLEER. This CDR3 is 15 amino acids long. V lost 0 bases, J lost 3 bases, and 11 bases lay in between. CDR3 sequence reads: CASSQDPSGDYGYTF. The CDR3 region has the DNA TGCGCCAGCAGCCAAGATCCCTCAGGGGACTATGGCTACACCTTC.

The chain couples TRBV9 to TRBJ2-6, with D maybe TRBD1 (6 bases). Germline assignment: CDR1 SGDLS and CDR2 YYNGEE. This CDR3 comprises 16 residues. Trimming took 0 bases from V and 4 from J, leaving 11 bases between them. This chain's CDR3 is CASSVVQGPGANVLTF. CDR3 DNA sequence: TGTGCCAGCAGCGTAGTCCAGGGGCCGGGGGCCAACGTCCTGACTTTC.

This clone has just one count. Other nucleotide sequences in the sample specify the same CDR3. This chain joins TRBV11-3 and TRBJ2-3, with D possibly matching TRBD2 (5 bases). The germline V gene has CDR1 SGHNT and CDR2 YENEEA. V gave up 5 bases and J gave up 2 bases, with 8 bases separating them. The CDR3 is 13 residues long. CDR3 residues: CASSGRDTDTQYF. The CDR3 nucleotides read TGTGCCAGCAGCGGACGGGACACAGATACGCAGTATTTT.

The V and J genes are TRBV9 and TRBJ1-2, with 9 bases lining up with TRBD1. The V segment lost 0 bases and the J segment 8 bases; nucleotides outside the gene matches: 8. Germline V lookup: CDR1 SGDLS, CDR2 YYNGEE. The CDR3 is made up of 15 amino acids. CDR3 in DNA: TGTGCCAGCAGCGTAGGTGGGGGACAGGGAATCGGCTACACCTTC. Residues: CASSVGGGQGIGYTF.

V is TRBV11-3 and J is TRBJ2-1, with 9 nucleotides matching TRBD2. This CDR3 comprises 15 residues. Germline loops: CDR1 SGHNT, CDR2 YENEEA. J was trimmed by 8 bases and V by 5 bases; bases with no gene match: 10. CDR3 DNA sequence: TGTGCCAGCAGCCCCAATCCGGGACTAGCATATGAGCAGTTCTTC. It encodes CASSPNPGLAYEQFF. The whole variable domain, remainder taken from reference TRBV11-3 and TRBJ2-1, is EAGVVQSPRYKIIEKKQPVAFWCNPISGHNTLYWYLQNLGQGPELLIRYENEEAVDDSQLPKDRFSAERLKGVDSTLKIQPAELGDSAVYLCASSPNPGLAYEQFFGPGTRLTVL.

This chain connects TRBV28 to TRBJ2-1; 8 bases agree with TRBD1. Germline loops: CDR1 MDHEN, CDR2 SYDVKM. V shed 5 bases and J 2 bases; nucleotides not matched to a gene: 8. This CDR3 contains 16 residues. The CDR3 nucleotides are TGTGCCAGCAGTACACCCGGGACAGGTACCTACAATGAGCAGTTCTTC. This sequence encodes CASSTPGTGTYNEQFF.

The table lists this clone with a few counts. The CDR3 region has the DNA TGCAGCGTTGTTCCCAGTGGCCACGAGCAGTACTTC. It encodes CSVVPSGHEQYF. This chain connects TRBV29-1 to TRBJ2-7, with D unclear. V lost 4 bases, J lost 5 bases, and 12 bases lay in between. Germline V CDR1 and CDR2: SQVTM, ANQGSEA. The CDR3 has 12 amino acids.

Worth noting for this clone: This specimen includes other DNA sequences encoding the same CDR3. The chain couples TRBV7-9 to TRBJ2-6; D remains ambiguous. The CDR3 spans 15 residues. The V gene lost 1 base and the J gene lost 0 bases, with 4 bases spanning the gap. Germline CDR1 is SEHNR and CDR2 is FQNEAQ (reference sequence). CDR3 coding DNA: TGTGCCAGCAGCTTAGTAACCTCTGGGGCCAACGTCCTGACTTTC. Residues: CASSLVTSGANVLTF.

The sample holds one count of this clone. The CDR3 is CASSLLSLDRANYEQYF. CDR3 DNA sequence: TGCGCCAGCAGCTTGCTATCTCTGGACAGGGCTAACTACGAGCAGTACTTC. V and J are TRBV5-1 and TRBJ2-7, with 8 bases fitting TRBD1. Trimming cost V 1 base and J 3 bases; bases outside gene matches: 12. Germline CDR1 reads SGHRS; CDR2 reads YFSETQ. This CDR3 spans 17 amino acids.

V is TRBV27 and J is TRBJ1-1; D unresolved. The V end was cut by 4 bases, the J end by 5 bases, with 14 bases between. CDR3 length: 14 amino acids. The germline V gene has CDR1 MNHEY and CDR2 SMNVEV (reference sequence). The chain's CDR3 is CASSSRTGWTEAFF. CDR3 nucleotide sequence: TGTGCCAGCAGTTCCCGGACGGGGTGGACTGAAGCTTTCTTT.

The chain joins TRBV9 to TRBJ2-1; no clear D gene. Germline CDR1 is SGDLS and CDR2 is YYNGEE. V lost 4 bases, J lost 4 bases, and 15 bases lay in between. The CDR3 loop spans 15 amino acids. Here the CDR3 DNA reads TGTGCCAGCAGCCTCGGAGCGCCCGGTTACAATGAGCAGTTCTTC. It is translated as CASSLGAPGYNEQFF.

DNA for the CDR3: TGCGCCAGCAGCCAGGGGGGAGGCCTCGGGGACAATGAGCAGTTCTTC. Translating gives CASSQGGGLGDNEQFF. This sequence joins TRBV4-1 and TRBJ2-1; D is possibly TRBD2 (6 bases). The V gene lost 3 bases and the J gene lost 5 bases, with 17 bases spanning the gap. Germline V gene data show CDR1 as MGHRA and CDR2 as YSYEKL. This CDR3 has 16 amino acids.

The V gene is TRBV4-1, the J gene TRBJ1-4, with D hard to call. Germline V CDR1 and CDR2: MGHRA, YSYEKL. Trimming cost V 7 bases and J 8 bases, with 8 bases left between them. The CDR3 totals 11 residues. The CDR3 is CASTGTEKLFF. CDR3 sequence (DNA): TGCGCCAGCACGGGAACGGAAAAACTGTTTTTT.

This chain links TRBV13 with TRBJ1-1; no firm D call. Trimming left V 6 bases short and J 1 base short, with 12 bases between. The CDR3 spans 14 residues. Germline-derived CDR1 and CDR2 are PRHDT and FYEKMQ (reference sequence). In nucleotides, the CDR3 is TGTGCCAGCAGTCACCGAGTCAGGAACACTGAAGCTTTCTTT. As protein: CASSHRVRNTEAFF.

The chain employs TRBV25-1 and TRBJ1-1; D call uncertain. The CDR3 is made up of 14 amino acids. V was clipped by 6 bases and J by 1 base, with 12 bases between them. The germline V gene encodes CDR1 MGHDK and CDR2 SYGVNS. In DNA, the CDR3 is TGTGCCAGCAGCCCCCCGTGGGGGAACACTGAAGCTTTCTTT. It codes for CASSPPWGNTEAFF.

In its sample, this clone was seen once. This chain connects TRBV6-5 to TRBJ1-2; TRBD1 matches 7 bases. With 6 bases clipped from V and 4 bases from J, the junction kept 8 bases outside the gene matches. Germline CDR1 and CDR2: MNHEY and SVGAGI. The CDR3 is made up of 14 amino acids. The CDR3 here is CASSTGQISYGYTF. CDR3 nucleotides: TGTGCCAGCAGCACGGGACAGATCTCCTATGGCTACACCTTC.

The J gene is TRBJ2-5, the V gene TRBV6-1; no definite D call. The CDR3 consists of 12 residues. V was pared by 8 bases and J by 4 bases, with 11 bases between. Germline CDR1 MNHNS, CDR2 SASEGT. CDR3 sequence reads: CASVGKGETQYF. The CDR3 DNA sequence: TGTGCCAGCGTCGGCAAAGGAGAGACCCAGTACTTC.

For this clone: Distinct nucleotide sequences in the sample also encode this CDR3. The chain uses TRBV7-9 and TRBJ1-1; a weak D match, TRBD1 (5 bases). Trimming left V 0 bases short and J 1 base short, with 6 bases between. The CDR3 is made up of 14 amino acids. In germline, CDR1 is SEHNR, CDR2 FQNEAQ (reference sequence). The CDR3 reads CASSLAGRNTEAFF. The DNA for the CDR3 is TGTGCCAGCAGCTTAGCGGGACGGAACACTGAAGCTTTCTTT.

The V gene is TRBV9, the J gene TRBJ2-7; 8 bases line up with TRBD2. The CDR3 is 14 residues long. Per the germline V gene, CDR1 is SGDLS and CDR2 is YYNGEE. Trimming cost V 4 bases and J 4 bases; bases outside gene matches: 7. CDR3 bases: TGTGCCAGCAGCCCGAGGACTAGCTTATACGAGCAGTACTTC. It yields the protein CASSPRTSLYEQYF.

The chain is built from TRBV2 and TRBJ1-2; 7 bases are shared with TRBD1. The CDR3 sequence is 15 residues long. V was clipped by 1 base and J by 6 bases; unmatched bases: 8. Looked up from germline, CDR1 is SNHLY and CDR2 is FYNNEI. The CDR3 protein is CASSEGTGLMHGYTF. CDR3 coding DNA: TGTGCCAGCAGTGAAGGGACAGGTCTTATGCATGGCTACACCTTC.

The V call is TRBV4-2, the J call TRBJ2-5; D perhaps matches TRBD2 (6 bases). Trimming left V 2 bases short and J 4 bases short, with 23 bases between. The CDR3 spans 18 residues. Germline lookup yields CDR1 LGHNA and CDR2 YNFKEQ. CDR3 residues: CASSQFGGLSALPETQYF. The CDR3 coding sequence is TGTGCCAGCAGCCAATTCGGAGGGTTATCGGCGCTTCCAGAGACCCAGTACTTC.